Listed below are T cell receptor beta chains from one sample, sequenced in a study of identical twins. MiXCR, run by TCRdb on the 5' RACE reads, gives a single entry per CDR3 protein. The repertoire has about 530,000 distinct CDR3 sequences, about 16% of them found once; the top ten carry about 0.47%. These data also formed part of another study, on yellow fever vaccine responses in identical twins.

Sequencing used CD4+ T cells sorted from blood. These TCRs come from a woman between 18 and 29 years old in good health. CDR3s include the opening cysteine and the closing phenylalanine or tryptophan. Fields, in order: CDR3 length, J gene, V gene, D gene, clone size, CDR3 protein, CDR3 DNA. The D gene is left open where the match is weak. Clone size is shown for a subset of rows, as once, few, many or a class of expanded clone.

16 | TRBJ2-1 | TRBV7-8 | TRBD1 | few | CASSARQGRSYNEQFF | TGTGCCAGCAGCGCGCGACAGGGAAGGAGCTACAATGAGCAGTTCTTC
19 | TRBJ2-2 | TRBV7-6 | TRBD2 | - | CASSFGLAGGHANTGELFF | TGTGCCAGCAGCTTTGGCCTAGCGGGGGGTCACGCGAACACCGGGGAGCTGTTTTTT
16 | TRBJ1-1 | TRBV6-1 | - | many | CATRKGDNGVNTEAFF | TGTGCCACCAGAAAGGGGGACAATGGAGTGAACACTGAAGCTTTCTTT
17 | TRBJ2-1 | TRBV4-2 | TRBD1 | few | CASSQDSPDRFYNEQFF | TGTGCCAGCAGCCAAGATTCTCCGGACAGGTTCTACAATGAGCAGTTCTTC
14 | TRBJ2-3 | TRBV20-1 | TRBD1 | many | CSARQGTNTDTQYF | TGCAGTGCTCGACAGGGGACGAACACAGATACGCAGTATTTT
15 | TRBJ2-1 | TRBV18 | TRBD1 | - | CASSEQGVVYNEQFF | TGTGCCAGCTCAGAACAGGGGGTTGTCTACAATGAGCAGTTCTTC
14 | TRBJ2-3 | TRBV12-3/TRBV12-4 | TRBD2 | - | CASTRLARTDTQYF | TGTGCCAGCACACGACTAGCCAGGACAGATACGCAGTATTTT
15 | TRBJ1-1 | TRBV5-4 | - | few | CASSLTASQNTEAFF | TGTGCCAGCAGCTTGACAGCGTCGCAGAACACTGAAGCTTTCTTT
14 | TRBJ2-7 | TRBV6-1 | - | few | CASSEGGTRDEQYF | TGTGCCAGCAGTGAAGGCGGCACGCGGGACGAGCAGTACTTC
13 | TRBJ1-2 | TRBV7-9 | TRBD1 | few | CASRIGQGHGYTF | TGTGCCAGCAGGATAGGACAGGGGCATGGCTACACCTTC
13 | TRBJ1-6 | TRBV5-1 | - | few | CASSLKGDSPLHF | TGCGCCAGCAGCTTGAAAGGGGACTCACCCCTCCACTTT
14 | TRBJ1-1 | TRBV7-9 | - | - | CASSLAPRNTEAFF | TGTGCCAGCAGCTTAGCCCCCAGAAACACTGAAGCTTTCTTT
13 | TRBJ1-1 | TRBV27 | TRBD1 | few | CASSRIGQGEAFF | TGTGCCAGCAGTCGAATCGGACAGGGGGAAGCTTTCTTT
16 | TRBJ2-3 | TRBV2 | TRBD2 | - | CASSDGRGSLTDTQYF | TGTGCCAGCAGTGATGGGCGGGGGAGCCTGACAGATACGCAGTATTTT
14 | TRBJ1-6 | TRBV5-1 | TRBD1 | - | CASSDGQANSPLHF | TGCGCCAGCAGTGACGGACAGGCTAATTCACCCCTCCACTTT
13 | TRBJ2-5 | TRBV29-1 | TRBD2 | few | CSVAGTRKETQYF | TGCAGCGTTGCCGGGACTAGGAAAGAGACCCAGTACTTC
12 | TRBJ1-5 | TRBV6-1 | - | few | CASSVTGQPQHF | TGTGCCAGCAGTGTAACAGGGCAGCCCCAGCATTTT
13 | TRBJ2-7 | TRBV12-3/TRBV12-4 | TRBD2 | - | CASSFGTRSEQYF | TGTGCCAGCAGTTTCGGGACTAGATCCGAGCAGTACTTC
19 | TRBJ2-3 | TRBV7-8 | TRBD2 | few | CASSSLVSGRVGEPDTQYF | TGTGCCAGCAGCAGCCTAGTCAGCGGGAGGGTCGGAGAGCCAGATACGCAGTATTTT
15 | TRBJ1-1 | TRBV6-1 | - | few | CASSDFGEGGTEAFF | TGTGCCAGCAGTGATTTCGGGGAGGGAGGCACTGAAGCTTTCTTT
14 | TRBJ2-7 | TRBV4-2 | - | few | CASSQDSATYEQYF | TGTGCCAGCAGCCAAGACTCCGCCACCTACGAGCAGTACTTC
17 | TRBJ2-1 | TRBV12-3/TRBV12-4 | TRBD1 | few | CASSLKAGGTGSHEQFF | TGTGCCAGCAGTTTAAAAGCCGGGGGGACAGGGTCCCATGAGCAGTTCTTC
13 | TRBJ2-7 | TRBV14 | - | few | CASSQVAALEQYF | TGTGCCAGCAGCCAAGTGGCAGCGTTAGAGCAGTACTTC
15 | TRBJ2-2 | TRBV5-1 | - | - | CASSFGTADAGELFF | TGCGCCAGCAGCTTTGGGACCGCCGACGCCGGGGAGCTGTTTTTT
13 | TRBJ1-1 | TRBV12-3/TRBV12-4 | - | many | CASKDNLNTEAFF | TGTGCCAGCAAAGACAATTTGAACACTGAAGCTTTCTTT
14 | TRBJ2-1 | TRBV5-1 | - | many | CASSLVGRVDEQFF | TGCGCCAGCAGCTTGGTTGGCAGGGTGGATGAGCAGTTCTTC
14 | TRBJ1-1 | TRBV5-5 | - | - | CASSFAQGSSEAFF | TGTGCCAGCAGCTTCGCCCAGGGTAGCTCTGAAGCTTTCTTT
15 | TRBJ2-1 | TRBV9 | TRBD2 | few | CASSVGGGLANEQFF | TGTGCCAGCAGCGTAGGCGGGGGTTTGGCCAATGAGCAGTTCTTC
14 | TRBJ1-5 | TRBV6-5 | TRBD1 | - | CASSYDRARQPQHF | TGTGCCAGCAGTTACGACAGGGCGCGTCAGCCCCAGCATTTT
17 | TRBJ2-2 | TRBV6-1 | TRBD2 | - | CASTIPHAGGLAGELFF | TGTGCCAGCACCATACCCCACGCGGGAGGGCTTGCCGGGGAGCTGTTTTTT
15 | TRBJ2-6 | TRBV5-1 | - | - | CASSLVAIGANVLTF | TGCGCCAGCAGCCTGGTGGCGATAGGGGCCAACGTCCTGACTTTC
13 | TRBJ1-1 | TRBV6-1 | - | few | CASSEWTNTEAFF | TGTGCCAGCAGTGAATGGACGAACACTGAAGCTTTCTTT
14 | TRBJ1-6 | TRBV25-1 | TRBD1 | - | CASSQTGDNSPLHF | TGTGCCAGCAGCCAGACAGGGGACAATTCACCCCTCCACTTT
13 | TRBJ2-2 | TRBV12-3/TRBV12-4 | TRBD2 | - | CASSSGRGGELFF | TGTGCCAGCAGTTCGGGGAGGGGCGGGGAGCTGTTTTTT
16 | TRBJ2-7 | TRBV6-1 | TRBD2 | few | CASSPRGDSGTYEQYF | TGTGCCAGCAGCCCCCGGGGTGATAGCGGGACCTACGAGCAGTACTTC
17 | TRBJ2-3 | TRBV3-1 | TRBD2 | - | CASRVSSGGASADTQYF | TGTGCCAGCAGGGTATCTAGCGGGGGGGCCAGCGCAGATACGCAGTATTTT
17 | TRBJ2-4 | TRBV5-5 | - | many | CASSLGLTTKAKNIQYF | TGTGCCAGCAGCTTGGGGTTGACTACCAAAGCCAAAAACATTCAGTACTTC
13 | TRBJ1-1 | TRBV29-1 | - | many | CSVAPLQNTEAFF | TGCAGCGTTGCGCCCCTACAGAACACTGAAGCTTTCTTT
14 | TRBJ2-3 | TRBV10-1 | - | - | CASSELLGTDTQYF | TGCGCCAGCAGTGAGTTGCTGGGCACAGATACGCAGTATTTT
14 | TRBJ2-5 | TRBV2 | - | many | CASSAPGQQETQYF | TGTGCCAGCAGTGCACCGGGACAACAAGAGACCCAGTACTTC
12 | TRBJ1-1 | TRBV20-1 | - | - | CSASEGFTEAFF | TGCAGTGCCAGCGAGGGTTTCACTGAAGCTTTCTTT
17 | TRBJ2-2 | TRBV3-1 | TRBD2 | - | CASSHPGTSTDTGELFF | TGTGCCAGCAGCCACCCCGGGACTAGCACGGACACCGGGGAGCTGTTTTTT